What follows are 8 T cell receptor beta chains derived from one specimen sequenced in a study of neurological immune-mediated disorders. From the 5' RACE reads, TCRdb called clonotypes with MiXCR, one entry per CDR3 protein. The repertoire holds tens of thousands of distinct CDR3 sequences, with around 2.6% as singletons. Source material: PBMCs. The receptors come from a woman younger than 45 with multiple sclerosis.

Ten or more counts support this clonotype. This chain connects TRBV5-5 to TRBJ1-1, with TRBD1 matching over 8 bases. The CDR3 spans 12 residues. V was clipped by 4 bases and J by 6 bases; unmatched bases: 2. The germline V gene has CDR1 SGHKS and CDR2 YYEKEE (reference sequence). In DNA, the CDR3 is TGTGCCAGCAGCCCGACAGGGGCTGAAGCTTTCTTT. It translates to CASSPTGAEAFF. The variable domain in full, with the rest retrieved from reference TRBV5-5 and TRBJ1-1, is DAGVTQSPTHLIKTRGQQVTLRCSPISGHKSVSWYQQVLGQGPQFIFQYYEKEERGRGNFPDRFSARQFPNYSSELNVNALLLGDSALYLCASSPTGAEAFFGQGTRLTVV.

This clonotype has ten or more counts. The J gene is TRBJ2-1, the V gene TRBV5-1; 11 positions match TRBD2. This CDR3 is 13 amino acids long. CDR1 SGHRS and CDR2 YFSETQ come from the germline V gene. J gave up 6 bases and V 5 bases, and 1 base lay outside the gene matches. The CDR3 spells CASRTSGGNEQFF. The CDR3 bases are TGCGCCAGCAGAACTAGCGGGGGCAATGAGCAGTTCTTC.

In its sample, this clonotype was seen many times. The chain joins TRBV9 to TRBJ2-1; D gene ambiguous. The germline V gene has CDR1 SGDLS and CDR2 YYNGEE. The V gene lost 0 bases and the J gene lost 5 bases, with 6 bases spanning the gap. The CDR3 totals 13 residues. CDR3 sequence: CASSVALDNEQFF. In DNA form, the CDR3 reads TGTGCCAGCAGCGTAGCTCTGGACAATGAGCAGTTCTTC. Complete variable domain (other parts from reference TRBV9 and TRBJ2-1): DSGVTQTPKHLITATGQRVTLRCSPRSGDLSVYWYQQSLDQGLQFLIQYYNGEERAKGNILERFSAQQFPDLHSELNLSSLELGDSALYFCASSVALDNEQFFGPGTRLTVL.

This clonotype was recorded at least ten times. The chain has TRBV20-1 and TRBJ2-7; D is perhaps TRBD2 (6 bases). The CDR3 is 15 amino acids. Trimming pared 3 bases from V and 3 bases from J, leaving 18 bases between. Germline-derived CDR1 and CDR2 are DFQATT and SNEGSKA (reference sequence). The CDR3 DNA sequence: TGCAGTGCTAGGCCTAACGGGGGATCCTTCTACGAGCAGTACTTC. This encodes CSARPNGGSFYEQYF.

This clonotype was counted many times. The chain joins TRBV6-2 or TRBV6-3 to TRBJ2-4; the D is unclear. Germline CDR1 MNHEY, CDR2 SVGEGT. Trimming took 5 bases from V and 1 from J, leaving 9 bases between them. This CDR3 has 14 amino acids. The CDR3 protein is CASSQFLAKNIQYF. The DNA for the CDR3 is TGTGCCAGCAGTCAGTTCTTGGCCAAAAACATTCAGTACTTC.

This clonotype came up many times. V usage is TRBV13 and J usage is TRBJ2-1; TRBD2 matches 8 bases. Germline-derived CDR1 and CDR2 are PRHDT and FYEKMQ (reference sequence). With V trimmed by 5 bases and J by 8 bases, 11 bases remained unmatched. The CDR3 runs 15 residues. The CDR3 here is CASSVSPRGGDEQFF. DNA of the CDR3: TGTGCCAGCAGCGTAAGCCCCCGGGGGGGCGATGAGCAGTTCTTC. Based on the CDR3 plus reference TRBV13 and TRBJ2-1, the full variable domain is AAGVIQSPRHLIKEKRETATLKCYPIPRHDTVYWYQQGPGQDPQFLISFYEKMQSDKGSIPDRFSAQQFSDYHSELNMSSLELGDSALYFCASSVSPRGGDEQFFGPGTRLTVL.

On this clonotype itself: It may be a read error: a sequence one base away is much more abundant. The rearrangement links TRBV12-3 or TRBV12-4 to TRBJ1-3; D gene ambiguous. The CDR3 consists of 15 residues. The DNA of the CDR3 is TGTGCCAGCAGACCCTACCTTGGATCTGGAAAAACCATATATTTT. The encoded protein is CASRPYLGSGKTIYF.

This clonotype was observed many times. V gene TRBV5-5 combines with J gene TRBJ1-2, with TRBD1 matching over 9 bases. Per germline, CDR1 SGHKS and CDR2 YYEKEE (reference sequence). The CDR3 contains 14 residues. Unmatched junction bases numbered 5, after V lost 4 bases and J lost 4 bases. CDR3: CASSAGQGGYGYTF. The CDR3 DNA reads as TGTGCCAGCAGCGCGGGACAGGGTGGCTATGGCTACACCTTC.